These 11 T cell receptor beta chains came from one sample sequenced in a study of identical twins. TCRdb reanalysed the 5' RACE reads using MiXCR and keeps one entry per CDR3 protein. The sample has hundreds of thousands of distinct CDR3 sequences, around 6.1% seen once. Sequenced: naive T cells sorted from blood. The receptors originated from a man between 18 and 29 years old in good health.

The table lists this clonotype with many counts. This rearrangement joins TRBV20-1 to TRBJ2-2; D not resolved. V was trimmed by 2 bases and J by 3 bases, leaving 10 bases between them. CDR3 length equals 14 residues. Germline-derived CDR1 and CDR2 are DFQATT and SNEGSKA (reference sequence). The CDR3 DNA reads TGCAGTGCTAGAACAAGCGTTGACACCGGGGAGCTGTTTTTT. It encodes CSARTSVDTGELFF.

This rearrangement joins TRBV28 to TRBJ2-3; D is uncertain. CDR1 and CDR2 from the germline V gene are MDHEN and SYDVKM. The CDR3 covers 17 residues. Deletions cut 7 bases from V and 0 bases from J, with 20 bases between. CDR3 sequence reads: CASTLTETAQSTDTQYF. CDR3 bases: TGTGCCAGCACCCTCACAGAGACCGCACAAAGCACAGATACGCAGTATTTT.

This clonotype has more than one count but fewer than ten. The CDR3 DNA sequence: TGCAGTGCAAGGGACTACGACCAACCCCAGCAGTTCTTC. Amino acids: CSARDYDQPQQFF. This rearrangement joins TRBV20-1 to TRBJ2-1; 7 bases map to TRBD2. Germline V CDR1 and CDR2: DFQATT, SNEGSKA (reference sequence). Trimming removed 6 bases from V and 11 bases from J; junction bases left unmatched: 13. The CDR3 runs to 13 residues.

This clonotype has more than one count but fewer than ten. CDR3 in amino acids: CASSLTGQVSQPQHF. CDR3 sequence (DNA): TGTGCCAGCAGCTTAACGGGACAGGTGAGCCAGCCCCAGCATTTT. This sequence joins TRBV7-3 and TRBJ1-5; 8 nucleotides align to TRBD1. Per the germline V gene, CDR1 is SGHTA and CDR2 is FQGTGA. The junction had 5 bases not matched to a gene; V was cut back by 0 bases and J by 7 bases. The CDR3 runs 15 residues.

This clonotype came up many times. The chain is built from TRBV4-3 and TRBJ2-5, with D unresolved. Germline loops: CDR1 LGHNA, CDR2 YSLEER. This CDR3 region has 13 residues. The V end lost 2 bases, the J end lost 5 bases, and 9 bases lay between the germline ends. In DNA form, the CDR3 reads TGCGCCAGCAGCCAAAAGGACGGGGAGACCCAGTACTTC. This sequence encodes CASSQKDGETQYF.

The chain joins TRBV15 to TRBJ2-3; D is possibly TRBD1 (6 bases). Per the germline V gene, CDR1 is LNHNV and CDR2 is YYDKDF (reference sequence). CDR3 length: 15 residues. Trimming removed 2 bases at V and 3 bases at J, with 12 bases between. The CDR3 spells CATSRSQGLTDTQYF. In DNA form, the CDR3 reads TGTGCCACCAGCAGATCTCAGGGGTTGACAGATACGCAGTATTTT.

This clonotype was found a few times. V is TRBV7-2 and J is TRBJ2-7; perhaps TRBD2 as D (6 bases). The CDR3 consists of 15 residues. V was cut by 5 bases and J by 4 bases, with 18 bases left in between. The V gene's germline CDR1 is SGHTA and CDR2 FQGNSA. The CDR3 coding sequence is TGTGCCAGCAGCACCGGACTACCGGGTGGATACGAGCAGTACTTC. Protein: CASSTGLPGGYEQYF. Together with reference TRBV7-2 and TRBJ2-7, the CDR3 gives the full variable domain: GAGVSQSPSNKVTEKGKDVELRCDPISGHTALYWYRQSLGQGLEFLIYFQGNSAPDKSGLPSDRFSAERTGGSVSTLTIQRTQQEDSAVYLCASSTGLPGGYEQYFGPGTRLTVT.

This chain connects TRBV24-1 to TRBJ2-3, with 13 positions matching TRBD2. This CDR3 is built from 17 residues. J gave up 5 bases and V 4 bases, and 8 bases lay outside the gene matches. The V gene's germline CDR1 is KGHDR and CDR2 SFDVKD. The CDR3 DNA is TGTGCCACCAGTGACCATGGGACTAGCGGGACCGAAGATACGCAGTATTTT. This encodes CATSDHGTSGTEDTQYF.

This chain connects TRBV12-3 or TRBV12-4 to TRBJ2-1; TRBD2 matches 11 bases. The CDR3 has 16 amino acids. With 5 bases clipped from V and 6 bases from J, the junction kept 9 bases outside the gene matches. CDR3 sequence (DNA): TGTGCCAGCAGTCCATGGCTAGCGGGGGGCTTCAATGAGCAGTTCTTC. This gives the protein CASSPWLAGGFNEQFF.

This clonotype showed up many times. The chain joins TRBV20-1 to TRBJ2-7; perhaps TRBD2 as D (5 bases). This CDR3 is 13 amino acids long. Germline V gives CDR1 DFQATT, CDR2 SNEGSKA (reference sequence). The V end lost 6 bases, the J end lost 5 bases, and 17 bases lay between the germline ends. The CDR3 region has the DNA TGCAGTGCCGCACTAGGGCTCTTGAACGAGCAGTACTTC. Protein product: CSAALGLLNEQYF.

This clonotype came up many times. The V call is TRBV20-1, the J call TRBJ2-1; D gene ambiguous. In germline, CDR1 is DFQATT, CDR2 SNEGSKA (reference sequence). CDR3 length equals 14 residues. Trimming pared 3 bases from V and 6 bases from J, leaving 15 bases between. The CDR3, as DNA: TGCAGTGCTAGGGTATCGGGCAGGTCCAATGAGCAGTTCTTC. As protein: CSARVSGRSNEQFF.